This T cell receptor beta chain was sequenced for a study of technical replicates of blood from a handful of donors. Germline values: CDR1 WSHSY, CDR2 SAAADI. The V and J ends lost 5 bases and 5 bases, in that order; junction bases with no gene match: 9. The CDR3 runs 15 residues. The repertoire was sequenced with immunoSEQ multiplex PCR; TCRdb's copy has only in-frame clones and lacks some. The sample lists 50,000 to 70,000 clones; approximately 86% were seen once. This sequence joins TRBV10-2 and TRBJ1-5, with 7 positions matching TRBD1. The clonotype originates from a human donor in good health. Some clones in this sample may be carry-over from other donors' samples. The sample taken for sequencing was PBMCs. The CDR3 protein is CASSRTGRYDQPQHF. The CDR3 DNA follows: TGCGCCAGCAGTAGGACAGGACGGTATGATCAGCCCCAGCATTTT.